This T cell receptor beta chain was sequenced for a study of patients and donors after allogeneic stem cell transplantation. TCRdb re-derived calls from the RT-PCR reads in MiXCR, one entry per CDR3 protein. This table has about 160,000 distinct CDR3 sequences, about a quarter appearing once. This CDR3 comprises 14 residues. V was pared by 3 bases and J by 7 bases, with 4 bases of the junction left unmatched. This chain links TRBV12-3 or TRBV12-4 with TRBJ1-4, with 8 bases fitting TRBD1. This receptor was obtained from a human donor who was either an allogeneic HSCT recipient or a stem cell or donor lymphocyte infusion donor (not recorded which). It is not recorded whose cells these are; they may come from a transplant donor. Sequenced material: blood, either unsorted or a sorted T cell fraction (not recorded which). CDR3 sequence reads: CASSFLDRVEKLFF. The CDR3 bases are TGTGCCAGCAGTTTCTTGGACAGGGTTGAAAAACTGTTTTTT.